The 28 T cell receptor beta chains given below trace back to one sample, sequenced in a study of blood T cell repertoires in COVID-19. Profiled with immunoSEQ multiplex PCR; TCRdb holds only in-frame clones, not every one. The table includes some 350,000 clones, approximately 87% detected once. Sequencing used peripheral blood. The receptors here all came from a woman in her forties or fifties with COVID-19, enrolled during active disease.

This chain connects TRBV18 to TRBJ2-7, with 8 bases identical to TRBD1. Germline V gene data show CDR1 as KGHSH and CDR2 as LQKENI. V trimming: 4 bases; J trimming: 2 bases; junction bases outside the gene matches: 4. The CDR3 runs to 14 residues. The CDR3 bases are TGTGCCAGCTCACAAGGGACAGGCCCCTACGAGCAGTACTTC. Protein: CASSQGTGPYEQYF. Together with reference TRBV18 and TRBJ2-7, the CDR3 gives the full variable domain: NAGVMQNPRHLVRRRGQEARLRCSPMKGHSHVYWYRQLPEEGLKFMVYLQKENIIDESGMPKERFSAEFPKEGPSILRIQQVVRGDSAAYFCASSQGTGPYEQYFGPGTRLTVT.

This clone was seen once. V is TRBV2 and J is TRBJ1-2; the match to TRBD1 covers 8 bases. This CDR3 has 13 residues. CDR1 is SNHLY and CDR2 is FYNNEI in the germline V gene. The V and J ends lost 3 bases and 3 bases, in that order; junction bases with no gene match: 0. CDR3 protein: CASSDRGHYGYTF. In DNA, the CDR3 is TGTGCCAGCAGTGACAGGGGGCACTATGGCTACACCTTC.

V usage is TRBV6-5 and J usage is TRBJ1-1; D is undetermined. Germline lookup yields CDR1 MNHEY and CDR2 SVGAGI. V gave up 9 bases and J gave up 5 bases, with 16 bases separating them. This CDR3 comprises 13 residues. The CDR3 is CASRVDGGTEAFF. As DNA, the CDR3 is TGTGCCAGTCGCGTAGACGGAGGGACTGAAGCTTTCTTT.

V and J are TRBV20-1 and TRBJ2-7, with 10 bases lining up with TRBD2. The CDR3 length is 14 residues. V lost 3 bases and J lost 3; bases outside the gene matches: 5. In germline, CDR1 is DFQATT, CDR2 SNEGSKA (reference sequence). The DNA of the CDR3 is TGCAGTGCTAGTCTACCTAGCGGGAGCTACGAGCAGTACTTC. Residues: CSASLPSGSYEQYF.

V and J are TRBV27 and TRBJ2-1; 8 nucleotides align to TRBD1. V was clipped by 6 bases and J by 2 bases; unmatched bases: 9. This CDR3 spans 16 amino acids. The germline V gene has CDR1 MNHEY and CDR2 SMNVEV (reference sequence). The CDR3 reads CASSLRDRGPYNEQFF. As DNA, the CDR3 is TGTGCCAGCAGCCTCCGCGACAGGGGCCCCTACAATGAGCAGTTCTTC.

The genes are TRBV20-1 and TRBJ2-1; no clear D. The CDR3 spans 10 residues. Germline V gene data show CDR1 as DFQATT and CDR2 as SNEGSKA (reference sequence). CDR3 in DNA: TGCAGCCCAGGCGTGAATGAGCAGTTCTTC. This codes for CSPGVNEQFF.

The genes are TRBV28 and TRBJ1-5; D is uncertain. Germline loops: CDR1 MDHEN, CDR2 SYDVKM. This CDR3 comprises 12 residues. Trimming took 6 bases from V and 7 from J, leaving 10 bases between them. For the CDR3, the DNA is TGTGCCAGCAGCACAACAGTGCAGCCCCAGCATTTT. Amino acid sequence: CASSTTVQPQHF.

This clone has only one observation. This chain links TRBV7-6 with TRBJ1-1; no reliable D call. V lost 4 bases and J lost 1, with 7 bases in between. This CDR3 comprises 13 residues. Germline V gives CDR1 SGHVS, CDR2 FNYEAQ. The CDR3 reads CASSSHQNTEAFF. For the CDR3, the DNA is TGTGCCAGCAGCTCCCATCAGAACACTGAAGCTTTCTTT.

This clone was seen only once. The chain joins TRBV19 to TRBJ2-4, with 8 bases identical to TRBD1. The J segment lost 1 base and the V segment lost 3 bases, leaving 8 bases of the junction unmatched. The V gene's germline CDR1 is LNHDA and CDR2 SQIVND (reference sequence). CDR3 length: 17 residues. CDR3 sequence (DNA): TGTGCCAGTAGTATCCCAGGACAGGGAAGGGCCAAAAACATTCAGTACTTC. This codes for CASSIPGQGRAKNIQYF.

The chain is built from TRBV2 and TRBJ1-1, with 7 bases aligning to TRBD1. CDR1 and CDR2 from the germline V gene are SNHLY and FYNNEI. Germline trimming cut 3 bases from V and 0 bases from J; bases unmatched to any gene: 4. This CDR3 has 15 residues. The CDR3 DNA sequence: TGTGCCAGCAGTGACCCCGGGACAGTGAACACTGAAGCTTTCTTT. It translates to CASSDPGTVNTEAFF.

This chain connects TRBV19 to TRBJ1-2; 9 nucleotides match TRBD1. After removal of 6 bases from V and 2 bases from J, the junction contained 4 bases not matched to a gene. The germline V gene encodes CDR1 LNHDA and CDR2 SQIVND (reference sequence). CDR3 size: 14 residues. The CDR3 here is CASRTGGENYGYTF. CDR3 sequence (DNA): TGTGCCAGTAGGACAGGGGGGGAAAACTATGGCTACACCTTC. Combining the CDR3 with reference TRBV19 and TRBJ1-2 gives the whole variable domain DGGITQSPKYLFRKEGQNVTLSCEQNLNHDAMYWYRQDPGQGLRLIYYSQIVNDFQKGDIAEGYSVSREKKESFPLTVTSAQKNPTAFYLCASRTGGENYGYTFGSGTRLTVV.

CDR3 region: CASSVRREGRPEGTDTQYF. The CDR3 DNA reads TGTGCCAGCAGCGTAAGACGGGAGGGCCGACCAGAAGGCACAGATACGCAGTATTTT. The rearrangement links TRBV9 to TRBJ2-3, with 8 bases matching TRBD2. The CDR3 length is 19 residues. J was trimmed by 1 base and V by 1 base; bases with no gene match: 14. Germline CDR1 SGDLS, CDR2 YYNGEE.

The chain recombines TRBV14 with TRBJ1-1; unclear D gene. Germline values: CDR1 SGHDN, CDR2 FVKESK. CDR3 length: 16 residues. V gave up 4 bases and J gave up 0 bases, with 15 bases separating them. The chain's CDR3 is CASSLGLGELNTEAFF. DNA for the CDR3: TGTGCCAGCAGCCTTGGTCTCGGTGAATTGAACACTGAAGCTTTCTTT.

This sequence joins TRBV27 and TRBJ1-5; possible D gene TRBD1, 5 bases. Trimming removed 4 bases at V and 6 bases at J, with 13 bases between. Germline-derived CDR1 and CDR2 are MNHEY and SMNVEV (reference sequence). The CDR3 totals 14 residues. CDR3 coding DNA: TGTGCCAGCAGTTCGGGGGGAGGTCTTCAGCCCCAGCATTTT. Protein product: CASSSGGGLQPQHF.

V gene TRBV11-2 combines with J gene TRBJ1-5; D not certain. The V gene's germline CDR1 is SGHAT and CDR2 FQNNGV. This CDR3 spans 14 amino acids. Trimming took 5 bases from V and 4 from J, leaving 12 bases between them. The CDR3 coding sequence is TGTGCCAGCAGCGAAGACACCCCAAATCAGCCCCAGCATTTT. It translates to CASSEDTPNQPQHF. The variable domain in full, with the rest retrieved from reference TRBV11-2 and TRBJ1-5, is EAGVAQSPRYKIIEKRQSVAFWCNPISGHATLYWYQQILGQGPKLLIQFQNNGVVDDSQLPKDRFSAERLKGVDSTLKIQPAKLEDSAVYLCASSEDTPNQPQHFGDGTRLSIL.

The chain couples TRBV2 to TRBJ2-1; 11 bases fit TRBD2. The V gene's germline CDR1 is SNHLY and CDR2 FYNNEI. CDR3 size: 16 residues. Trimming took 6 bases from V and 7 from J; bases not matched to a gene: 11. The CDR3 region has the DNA TGTGCCAGCAGGGATTTACTAGCGGGAGCATTTAATGAGCAGTTCTTC. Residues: CASRDLLAGAFNEQFF. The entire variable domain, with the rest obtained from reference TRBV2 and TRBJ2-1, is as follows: EPEVTQTPSHQVTQMGQEVILRCVPISNHLYFYWYRQILGQKVEFLVSFYNNEISEKSEIFDDQFSVERPDGSNFTLKIRSTKLEDSAMYFCASRDLLAGAFNEQFFGPGTRLTVL.

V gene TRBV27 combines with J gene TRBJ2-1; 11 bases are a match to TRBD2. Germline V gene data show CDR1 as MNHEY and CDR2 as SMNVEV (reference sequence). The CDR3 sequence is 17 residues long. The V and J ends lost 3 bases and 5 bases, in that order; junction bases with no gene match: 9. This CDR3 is CASSFFMPGLADNEQFF. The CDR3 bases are TGTGCCAGCAGTTTTTTCATGCCGGGACTAGCGGACAATGAGCAGTTCTTC.

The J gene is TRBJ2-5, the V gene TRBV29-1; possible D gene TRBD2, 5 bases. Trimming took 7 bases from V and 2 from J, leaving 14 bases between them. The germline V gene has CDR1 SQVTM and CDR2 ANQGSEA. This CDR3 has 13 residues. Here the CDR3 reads CSGDGGPQETQYF. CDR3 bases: TGCAGCGGTGACGGCGGGCCGCAAGAGACCCAGTACTTC.

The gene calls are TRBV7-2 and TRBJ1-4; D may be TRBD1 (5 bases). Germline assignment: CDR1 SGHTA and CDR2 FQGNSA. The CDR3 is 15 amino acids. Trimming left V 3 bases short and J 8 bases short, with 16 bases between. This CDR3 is CASSLQGRVREKLFF. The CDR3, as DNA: TGTGCCAGCAGCTTGCAGGGTAGAGTAAGGGAAAAACTGTTTTTT.

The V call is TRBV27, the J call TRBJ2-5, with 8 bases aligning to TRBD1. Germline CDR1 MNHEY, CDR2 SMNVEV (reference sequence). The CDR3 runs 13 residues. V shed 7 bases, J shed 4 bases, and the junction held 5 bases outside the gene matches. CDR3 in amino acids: CASTNRGTETQYF. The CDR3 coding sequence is TGTGCCAGCACCAACAGGGGGACAGAGACCCAGTACTTC.

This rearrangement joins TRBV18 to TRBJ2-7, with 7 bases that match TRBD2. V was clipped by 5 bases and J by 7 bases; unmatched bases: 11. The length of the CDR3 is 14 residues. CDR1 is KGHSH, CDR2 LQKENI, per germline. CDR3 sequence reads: CASSTEGRAREQYF. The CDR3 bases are TGTGCCAGCTCAACCGAGGGGAGGGCCCGAGAGCAGTACTTC.

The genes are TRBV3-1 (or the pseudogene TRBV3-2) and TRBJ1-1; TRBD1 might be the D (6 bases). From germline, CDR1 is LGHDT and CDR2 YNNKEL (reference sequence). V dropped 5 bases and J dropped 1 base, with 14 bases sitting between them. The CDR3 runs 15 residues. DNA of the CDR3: TGTGCCAGCAGCACCCGACAGGTGACGAACACTGAAGCTTTCTTT. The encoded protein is CASSTRQVTNTEAFF.

The CDR3 DNA is TGTGCCAGCAGTTACCCAGGACAGGAGGGGGGTGGCTACACCTTC. Protein product: CASSYPGQEGGGYTF. The chain carries TRBV6-6 and TRBJ1-2; the match to TRBD1 covers 7 bases. This CDR3 is 15 amino acids long. Trimming at V came to 2 bases and at J to 7 bases, leaving 10 bases not matched to a gene. Germline values: CDR1 MNHNY, CDR2 SVGAGI (reference sequence).

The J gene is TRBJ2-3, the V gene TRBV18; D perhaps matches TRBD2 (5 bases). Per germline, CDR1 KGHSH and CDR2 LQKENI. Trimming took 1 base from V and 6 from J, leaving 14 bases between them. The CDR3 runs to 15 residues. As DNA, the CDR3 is TGTGCCAGCTCACCACTTGGAGCTAGCCCGGATACGCAGTATTTT. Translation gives CASSPLGASPDTQYF. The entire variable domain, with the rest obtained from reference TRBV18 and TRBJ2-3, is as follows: NAGVMQNPRHLVRRRGQEARLRCSPMKGHSHVYWYRQLPEEGLKFMVYLQKENIIDESGMPKERFSAEFPKEGPSILRIQQVVRGDSAAYFCASSPLGASPDTQYFGPGTRLTVL.

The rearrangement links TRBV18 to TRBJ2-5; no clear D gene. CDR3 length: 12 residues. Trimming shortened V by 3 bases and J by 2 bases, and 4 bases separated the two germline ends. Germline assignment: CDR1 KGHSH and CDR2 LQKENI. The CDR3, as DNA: TGTGCCAGCTCACCCGTACAAGAGACCCAGTACTTC. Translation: CASSPVQETQYF. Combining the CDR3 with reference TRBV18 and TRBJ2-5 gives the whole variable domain NAGVMQNPRHLVRRRGQEARLRCSPMKGHSHVYWYRQLPEEGLKFMVYLQKENIIDESGMPKERFSAEFPKEGPSILRIQQVVRGDSAAYFCASSPVQETQYFGPGTRLLVL.

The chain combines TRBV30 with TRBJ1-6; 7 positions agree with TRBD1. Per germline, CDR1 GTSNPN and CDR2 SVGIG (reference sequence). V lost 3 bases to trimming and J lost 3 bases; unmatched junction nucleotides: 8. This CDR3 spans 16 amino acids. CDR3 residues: CAWRVGGAGYNSPLHF. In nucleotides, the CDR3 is TGTGCCTGGAGAGTAGGGGGCGCGGGCTATAATTCACCCCTCCACTTT.

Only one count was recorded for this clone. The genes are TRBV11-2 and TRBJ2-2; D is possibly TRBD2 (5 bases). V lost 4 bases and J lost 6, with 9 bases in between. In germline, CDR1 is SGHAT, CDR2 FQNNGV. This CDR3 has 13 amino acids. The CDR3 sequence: CASSWKRSGELFF. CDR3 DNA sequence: TGTGCCAGCAGCTGGAAGCGGTCCGGGGAGCTGTTTTTT.

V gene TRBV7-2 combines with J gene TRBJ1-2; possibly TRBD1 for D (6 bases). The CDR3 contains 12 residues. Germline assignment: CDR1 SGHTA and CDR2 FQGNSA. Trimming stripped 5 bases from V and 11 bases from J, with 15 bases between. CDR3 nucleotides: TGTGCCAGCAGCCAAAGCCGGGACAAATACACCTTC. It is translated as CASSQSRDKYTF. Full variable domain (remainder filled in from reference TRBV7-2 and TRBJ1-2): GAGVSQSPSNKVTEKGKDVELRCDPISGHTALYWYRQSLGQGLEFLIYFQGNSAPDKSGLPSDRFSAERTGGSVSTLTIQRTQQEDSAVYLCASSQSRDKYTFGSGTRLTVV.